The 2 T cell receptor beta chains below all came from one sample that was sequenced in a study of vaccination and CD4 T cells after COVID-19. Once obtained from cultured CD4+ T cells, the DNA was sequenced using the Oncomine TCR Beta short-read assay. TCRdb reanalysed the PCR reads using MiXCR and keeps one entry per CDR3 protein. The data contain around 19,000 distinct CDR3 sequences, 43% of them singletons. Documented treatment: roughly 10-day PBMC culture with coronavirus spike peptide pools or control peptides (ViraFEST assay). These TCRs' antigens remain unknown. Sequencing was done on a sample of CD4+ T cells from blood, cultured in vitro. The receptor set was obtained from a human donor who had recovered from COVID-19.

The V gene is TRBV7-9, the J gene TRBJ1-1; a possible D gene is TRBD1 (5 bases). The CDR3 runs 16 residues. CDR1 and CDR2 from the germline V gene are SEHNR and FQNEAQ (reference sequence). V was pared by 5 bases and J by 1 base, with 17 bases between. The CDR3 DNA reads as TGTGCCAGCAGCGCTCGGGGGGGTGTGCAGAACACTGAAGCTTTCTTT. Encoded protein: CASSARGGVQNTEAFF.

The chain uses TRBV11-3 and TRBJ1-1, with 12 bases identical to TRBD1. CDR1 is SGHNT and CDR2 is YENEEA in the germline V gene. V gave up 5 bases and J gave up 7 bases; unmatched junction bases: 11. The CDR3 has 16 residues. DNA for the CDR3: TGTGCCAGCAGCCTACGGGACAGGGGGCCTCTTGATGAAGCTTTCTTT. It codes for CASSLRDRGPLDEAFF. Variable domain in full (rest from reference TRBV11-3 and TRBJ1-1): EAGVVQSPRYKIIEKKQPVAFWCNPISGHNTLYWYLQNLGQGPELLIRYENEEAVDDSQLPKDRFSAERLKGVDSTLKIQPAELGDSAVYLCASSLRDRGPLDEAFFGQGTRLTVV.